The 22 T cell receptor beta chains presented below share a single source sample, sequenced in a study of blood T cell repertoires in COVID-19 (TCRdb year 2020). Library preparation employed the immunoSEQ multiplex PCR assay. As stored in TCRdb, this immuneACCESS dataset retains in-frame rearrangements with V and J assigned. A fraction of the clones does not appear; measured against another copy, unresolved V genes explain less than half of the discrepancy, and the remainder lacks a known reason. The sample table lists roughly 100,000 clones, over 75% of them with a count of one. Jointly, the top ten make up 10% to 15% of the sample. Sequencing used peripheral blood. These TCRs come from a human donor in a cohort sampled during active or convalescent COVID-19.

This chain joins TRBV4-3 and TRBJ1-6; TRBD1 matches at 8 bases. Germline CDR1 is LGHNA and CDR2 is YSLEER. With 4 bases clipped from V and 7 bases from J, the junction kept 6 bases outside the gene matches. The CDR3 runs 15 residues. The CDR3 bases are TGCGCCAGCAGCCCCCGGGACAGGCCCAATTCACCCCTCCACTTT. This encodes CASSPRDRPNSPLHF.

The CDR3 loop is CASSREAGSYNEQFF. In nucleotides, the CDR3 is TGTGCCAGCAGCCGGGAAGCGGGCTCCTACAATGAGCAGTTCTTC. The chain links TRBV7-6 to TRBJ2-1; TRBD2 might be the D (6 bases). Germline CDR1 SGHVS, CDR2 FNYEAQ. V lost 5 bases, J lost 0 bases, and 11 bases lay in between. CDR3 length: 15 amino acids.

The chain joins TRBV6-2 or TRBV6-3 to TRBJ1-1, with D possibly TRBD1 on 5 matching bases. Germline values: CDR1 MNHEY, CDR2 SVGEGT. Trimming stripped 5 bases from V and 4 bases from J, with 14 bases between. The CDR3 has 14 amino acids. CDR3 sequence reads: CASSPQEGSTEAFF. The CDR3 DNA reads TGTGCCAGCAGTCCCCAGGAGGGGAGCACTGAAGCTTTCTTT.

This chain connects TRBV15 to TRBJ2-1; unclear D gene. Germline V CDR1 and CDR2: LNHNV, YYDKDF (reference sequence). V was pared by 5 bases and J by 4 bases, with 9 bases between. The CDR3 is 13 residues long. The DNA for the CDR3 is TGTGCCACCAGCGCCAACCAGTACAATGAGCAGTTCTTC. This codes for CATSANQYNEQFF.

J is TRBJ1-1 and V is TRBV19; no firm D call. This CDR3 contains 16 residues. The germline gives CDR1 LNHDA, CDR2 SQIVND (reference sequence). With 5 bases removed from V and 1 base from J, the gap between germline ends came to 17 bases. In DNA form, the CDR3 reads TGTGCCAGTAGTCCAAACTGGGCAGCGGAGAACACTGAAGCTTTCTTT. The encoded protein is CASSPNWAAENTEAFF. The entire variable domain, with the rest obtained from reference TRBV19 and TRBJ1-1, is as follows: DGGITQSPKYLFRKEGQNVTLSCEQNLNHDAMYWYRQDPGQGLRLIYYSQIVNDFQKGDIAEGYSVSREKKESFPLTVTSAQKNPTAFYLCASSPNWAAENTEAFFGQGTRLTVV.

The chain couples TRBV4-1 to TRBJ2-1, with 8 bases matching TRBD1. The germline V gene encodes CDR1 MGHRA and CDR2 YSYEKL. The CDR3 has 15 residues. V shed 3 bases, J shed 3 bases, and the junction held 4 bases outside the gene matches. The CDR3 DNA is TGCGCCAGCAGCCAGCCCGGGACAGGCTACAATGAGCAGTTCTTC. It codes for CASSQPGTGYNEQFF.

This clone appeared a few times. The V gene is TRBV7-2, the J gene TRBJ2-3, with 10 bases matching TRBD2. Germline V gives CDR1 SGHTA, CDR2 FQGNSA. Trimming at V came to 4 bases and at J to 0 bases, leaving 10 bases not matched to a gene. There are 18 residues in the CDR3. The CDR3 loop reads CASSSTRTSGASTDTQYF. CDR3 DNA sequence: TGTGCCAGCAGCTCCACCCGCACTAGCGGGGCAAGCACAGATACGCAGTATTTT.

The chain joins TRBV12-3 or TRBV12-4 to TRBJ1-1; possibly TRBD1 for D (5 bases). There are 12 residues in the CDR3. The germline V and J ends were trimmed by 5 bases and 11 bases, with 15 bases remaining between them. The CDR3 region has the DNA TGTGCCAGCAGTCCCGTGGGGGGGACTGCTTTCTTT. Translated, it gives CASSPVGGTAFF.

V gene TRBV4-1 combines with J gene TRBJ1-5; a weak D match, TRBD1 (5 bases). CDR3 size: 16 residues. The V gene's germline CDR1 is MGHRA and CDR2 YSYEKL. V lost 0 bases and J lost 0, with 9 bases in between. The CDR3 DNA sequence: TGCGCCAGCAGCCAAGAGGTAGGGGATAGCAATCAGCCCCAGCATTTT. Its protein is CASSQEVGDSNQPQHF.

This chain links TRBV5-6 with TRBJ1-1; weak D call: TRBD1 (6 bases). Trimming pared 3 bases from V and 1 base from J, leaving 7 bases between. This CDR3 spans 13 amino acids. The germline V gene encodes CDR1 SGHDT and CDR2 YYEEEE. The CDR3 DNA reads as TGTGCCAGCAGCTGGGACAAGAACACTGAAGCTTTCTTT. Translation gives CASSWDKNTEAFF.

The chain uses TRBV18 and TRBJ2-7; tentatively, D is TRBD1 (5 bases). CDR3 length: 11 amino acids. V was shortened by 4 bases and J by 5 bases, with 6 bases between the two germline ends. CDR1 is KGHSH, CDR2 LQKENI, per germline. The CDR3 nucleotides read TGTGCCAGCTCACGCAGGGACGAGCAGTACTTC. As protein: CASSRRDEQYF. The entire variable domain, with the rest obtained from reference TRBV18 and TRBJ2-7, is as follows: NAGVMQNPRHLVRRRGQEARLRCSPMKGHSHVYWYRQLPEEGLKFMVYLQKENIIDESGMPKERFSAEFPKEGPSILRIQQVVRGDSAAYFCASSRRDEQYFGPGTRLTVT.

The chain carries TRBV19 and TRBJ1-3, with D possibly TRBD1 on 5 matching bases. CDR3 size: 12 residues. V was clipped by 9 bases and J by 8 bases, with 14 bases between them. CDR1 is LNHDA, CDR2 SQIVND, per germline (reference sequence). The CDR3 region is CASRVLGDTIYF. The CDR3, as DNA: TGTGCCAGCAGGGTGCTCGGAGACACCATATATTTT.

The chain links TRBV12-3 or TRBV12-4 to TRBJ1-5; no definite D call. V was shortened by 1 base and J by 8 bases, with 9 bases between the two germline ends. The CDR3 consists of 13 residues. The CDR3 DNA reads TGTGCCAGCAGTTTAGGGGCTCAGGAGCCCCAGCATTTT. This translates into CASSLGAQEPQHF.

The V call is TRBV10-3, the J call TRBJ1-5; unclear D gene. Germline CDR1 and CDR2: ENHRY and SYGVKD. There are 14 residues in the CDR3. V was clipped by 2 bases and J by 9 bases, with 14 bases between them. Here the CDR3 DNA reads TGTGCCATCAGTGAGGCTGGTTTTGGTAGGCCCCAGCATTTT. This codes for CAISEAGFGRPQHF.

The gene calls are TRBV6-1 and TRBJ2-3, with D possibly being TRBD1 (6 bases). The CDR3 loop spans 14 amino acids. CDR1 is MNHNS, CDR2 SASEGT, per germline. V was trimmed by 2 bases and J by 6 bases, leaving 12 bases between them. Here the CDR3 DNA reads TGTGCCAGCAGTGAAACAGGGTGGGGGGATACGCAGTATTTT. It codes for CASSETGWGDTQYF.

The chain recombines TRBV6-5 with TRBJ2-2; D may be TRBD1 (6 bases). The CDR3 length is 16 residues. V lost 4 bases to trimming and J lost 0 bases, with 12 bases between them. Germline lookup yields CDR1 MNHEY and CDR2 SVGAGI. The CDR3 sequence is CASSFLGASNTGELFF. The CDR3 DNA reads TGTGCCAGCAGTTTTTTGGGGGCTTCGAACACCGGGGAGCTGTTTTTT.

The V call is TRBV9, the J call TRBJ1-2, with a tentative D call TRBD1 (6 bases). Germline CDR1 and CDR2: SGDLS and YYNGEE. The germline V and J ends were trimmed by 3 bases and 0 bases, with 12 bases remaining between them. The CDR3 is 15 amino acids. The CDR3 bases are TGTGCCAGCAGCGCCGGGACACTTGCTAACTATGGCTACACCTTC. As protein: CASSAGTLANYGYTF.

The chain combines TRBV12-5 with TRBJ1-5, with 7 bases identical to TRBD1. V trimming: 1 base; J trimming: 5 bases; junction bases outside the gene matches: 11. There are 17 residues in the CDR3. Looked up from germline, CDR1 is LGHNT and CDR2 is FRNRAP. The CDR3 here is CASGLALTGASYQPQHF. CDR3 bases: TGTGCTAGTGGTTTGGCACTAACAGGGGCGAGCTATCAGCCCCAGCATTTT.

The chain employs TRBV2 and TRBJ1-3; TRBD1 is a possible D gene (6 bases). The V and J ends lost 6 bases and 6 bases respectively, with 12 bases between them. CDR3 size: 13 residues. CDR1 and CDR2 (germline): SNHLY, FYNNEI. The CDR3 region is CASRLQGLNTIYF. The CDR3 DNA follows: TGTGCCAGCAGGCTGCAGGGGTTAAACACCATATATTTT.

The V gene is TRBV5-1, the J gene TRBJ2-6, with 7 bases identical to TRBD2. This CDR3 has 17 amino acids. The germline V gene encodes CDR1 SGHRS and CDR2 YFSETQ. Trimming cost V 5 bases and J 4 bases; bases outside gene matches: 12. The CDR3 sequence: CASRARASAGGANVLTF. The CDR3 bases are TGCGCCAGCAGGGCTAGGGCCTCAGCGGGGGGGGCCAACGTCCTGACTTTC.

The V gene is TRBV29-1, the J gene TRBJ1-4; no definite D call. Trimming pared 1 base from V and 6 bases from J, leaving 6 bases between. The CDR3 has 12 residues. The germline V gene has CDR1 SQVTM and CDR2 ANQGSEA. CDR3 sequence: CSVEARDEKLFF. The CDR3 bases are TGCAGCGTTGAAGCGCGAGATGAAAAACTGTTTTTT.

The chain recombines TRBV10-3 with TRBJ2-7, with 7 bases that match TRBD2. The CDR3 contains 12 residues. The V gene end was trimmed by 4 bases and the J gene end by 6 bases; junction bases not matched to a gene: 3. Germline V lookup: CDR1 ENHRY, CDR2 SYGVKD. The CDR3 nucleotides are TGTGCCATCAGTGGAGCGGGAAGCGAGCAGTACTTC. It translates to CAISGAGSEQYF.